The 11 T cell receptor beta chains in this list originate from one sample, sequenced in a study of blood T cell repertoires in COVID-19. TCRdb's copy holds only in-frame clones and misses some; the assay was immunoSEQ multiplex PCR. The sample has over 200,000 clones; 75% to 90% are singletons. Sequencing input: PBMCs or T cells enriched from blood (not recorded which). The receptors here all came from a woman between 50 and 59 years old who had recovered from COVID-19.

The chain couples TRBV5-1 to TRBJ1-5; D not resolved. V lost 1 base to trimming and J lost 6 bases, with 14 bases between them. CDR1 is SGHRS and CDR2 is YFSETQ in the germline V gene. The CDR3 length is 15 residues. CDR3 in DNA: TGCGCCAGCAGCTTGACCGGAGGCAAAGGTCAGCCCCAGCATTTT. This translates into CASSLTGGKGQPQHF.

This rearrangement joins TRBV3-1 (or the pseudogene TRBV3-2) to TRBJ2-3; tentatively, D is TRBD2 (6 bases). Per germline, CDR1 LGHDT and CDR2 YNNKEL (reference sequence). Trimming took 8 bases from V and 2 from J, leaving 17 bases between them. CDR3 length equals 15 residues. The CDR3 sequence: CASRPSGLVTDTQYF. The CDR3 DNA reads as TGTGCCAGCCGGCCCTCGGGACTTGTCACAGATACGCAGTATTTT.

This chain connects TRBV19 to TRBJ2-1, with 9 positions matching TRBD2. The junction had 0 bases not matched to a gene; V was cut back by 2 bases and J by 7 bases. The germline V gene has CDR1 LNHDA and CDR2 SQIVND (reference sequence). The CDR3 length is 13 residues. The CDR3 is CASSILAGNEQFF. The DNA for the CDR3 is TGTGCCAGTAGTATACTAGCGGGAAATGAGCAGTTCTTC.

CDR3 sequence: CASSLGLNTEAFF. CDR3 coding DNA: TGTGCCAGCAGTTTAGGTCTCAACACTGAAGCTTTCTTT. The chain is built from TRBV12-3 or TRBV12-4 and TRBJ1-1; D is unresolved. V dropped 1 base and J dropped 2 bases, with 5 bases sitting between them. The CDR3 length is 13 residues.

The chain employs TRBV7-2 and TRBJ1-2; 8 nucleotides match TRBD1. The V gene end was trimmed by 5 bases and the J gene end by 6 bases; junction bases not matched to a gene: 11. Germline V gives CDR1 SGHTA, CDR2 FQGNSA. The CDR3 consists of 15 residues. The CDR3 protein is CASSPDGYRGNGYTF. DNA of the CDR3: TGTGCCAGCAGCCCAGACGGCTACAGGGGGAATGGCTACACCTTC.

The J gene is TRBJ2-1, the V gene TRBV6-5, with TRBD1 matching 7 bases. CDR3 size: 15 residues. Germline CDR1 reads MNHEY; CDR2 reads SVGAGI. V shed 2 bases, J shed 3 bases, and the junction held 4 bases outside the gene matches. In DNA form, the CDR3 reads TGTGCCAGCAGTTACAAGGGGGCGATCTACAATGAGCAGTTCTTC. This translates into CASSYKGAIYNEQFF.

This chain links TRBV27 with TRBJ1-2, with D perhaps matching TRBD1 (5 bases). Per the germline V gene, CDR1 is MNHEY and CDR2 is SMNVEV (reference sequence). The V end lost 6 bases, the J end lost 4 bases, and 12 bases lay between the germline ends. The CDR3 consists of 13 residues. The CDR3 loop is CASRAGPIYGYTF. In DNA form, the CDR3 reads TGTGCCAGCAGGGCGGGACCGATCTATGGCTACACCTTC.

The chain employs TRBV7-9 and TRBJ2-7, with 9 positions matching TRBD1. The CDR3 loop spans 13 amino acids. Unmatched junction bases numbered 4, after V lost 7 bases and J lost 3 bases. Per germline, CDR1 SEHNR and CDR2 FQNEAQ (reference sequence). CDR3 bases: TGTGCCAGCAATCCGGGACAGGGCTACGAGCAGTACTTC. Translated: CASNPGQGYEQYF.

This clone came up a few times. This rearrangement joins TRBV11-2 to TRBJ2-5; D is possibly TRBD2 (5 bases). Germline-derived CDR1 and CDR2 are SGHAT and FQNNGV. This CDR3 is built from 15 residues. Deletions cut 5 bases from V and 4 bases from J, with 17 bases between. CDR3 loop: CASSKRTSVRETQYF. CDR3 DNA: TGTGCCAGCAGCAAGCGGACCTCCGTACGAGAGACCCAGTACTTC. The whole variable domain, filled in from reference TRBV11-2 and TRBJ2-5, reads EAGVAQSPRYKIIEKRQSVAFWCNPISGHATLYWYQQILGQGPKLLIQFQNNGVVDDSQLPKDRFSAERLKGVDSTLKIQPAKLEDSAVYLCASSKRTSVRETQYFGPGTRLLVL.

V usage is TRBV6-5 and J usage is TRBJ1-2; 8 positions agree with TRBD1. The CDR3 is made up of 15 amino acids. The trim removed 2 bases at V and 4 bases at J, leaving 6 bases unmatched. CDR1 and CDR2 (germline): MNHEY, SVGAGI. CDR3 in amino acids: CASSYAGGRGYGYTF. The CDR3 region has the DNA TGTGCCAGCAGTTACGCAGGGGGCAGGGGCTATGGCTACACCTTC.

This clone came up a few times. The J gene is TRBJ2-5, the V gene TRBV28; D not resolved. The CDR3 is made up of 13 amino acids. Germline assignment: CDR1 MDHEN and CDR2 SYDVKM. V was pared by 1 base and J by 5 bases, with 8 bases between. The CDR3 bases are TGTGCCAGCAGTTTATCCGTTTTTGAGACCCAGTACTTC. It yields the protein CASSLSVFETQYF.